These 14 T cell receptor beta chains were sequenced from one sample in a study of T cells in localized non-small cell lung cancer. Clones were sequenced by immunoSEQ multiplex PCR, and TCRdb holds only the in-frame ones, with some missing. The top ten hold approximately 12% of the sample, which has approximately 72,000 clones, about 83% seen once. The specimen comprised peripheral blood, sampled before any cancer treatment. The receptors originated from a female donor of 60 years or more with stage I lung adenocarcinoma.

This clone was counted a few times. The chain links TRBV27 to TRBJ2-1, with D hard to call. The CDR3 is 14 residues long. V lost 3 bases to trimming and J lost 7 bases, with 13 bases between them. Germline V gene lookup returns CDR1 MNHEY and CDR2 SMNVEV (reference sequence). CDR3 DNA: TGTGCCAGCAGTTTTTGGGGTCAAACAAATGAGCAGTTCTTC. Translating it yields CASSFWGQTNEQFF.

The V call is TRBV9, the J call TRBJ2-3; D ambiguous. V was trimmed by 4 bases and J by 4 bases, leaving 7 bases between them. Germline lookup yields CDR1 SGDLS and CDR2 YYNGEE. The CDR3 extends over 12 amino acids. CDR3 DNA sequence: TGTGCCAGCAGCCAAGGGTCAGATACGCAGTATTTT. Its protein product is CASSQGSDTQYF.

The CDR3 sequence: CASSFKTGVNEKLFF. Here the CDR3 DNA reads TGTGCCAGCAGCTTCAAAACAGGGGTGAATGAAAAACTGTTTTTT. V is TRBV11-3 and J is TRBJ1-4, with 7 bases matching TRBD1. V trimming: 3 bases; J trimming: 5 bases; junction bases outside the gene matches: 6. Germline-derived CDR1 and CDR2 are SGHNT and YENEEA. The CDR3 is 15 residues long.

This clone has a handful of counts. V gene TRBV2 combines with J gene TRBJ1-2, with D perhaps matching TRBD1 (6 bases). Germline V gene sequence: CDR1 SNHLY, CDR2 FYNNEI. This CDR3 has 14 residues. V lost 4 bases, J lost 4 bases, and 13 bases lay in between. The CDR3 protein is CASSGQGPGYGYTF. The DNA of the CDR3 is TGTGCCAGCAGTGGCCAGGGGCCTGGCTATGGCTACACCTTC. Based on the CDR3 plus reference TRBV2 and TRBJ1-2, the full variable domain is EPEVTQTPSHQVTQMGQEVILRCVPISNHLYFYWYRQILGQKVEFLVSFYNNEISEKSEIFDDQFSVERPDGSNFTLKIRSTKLEDSAMYFCASSGQGPGYGYTFGSGTRLTVV.

The chain's CDR3 is CASSLSDTNTEAFF. The CDR3 bases are TGCGCCAGCAGCTTGTCGGACACGAACACTGAAGCTTTCTTT. The J gene is TRBJ1-1, the V gene TRBV5-1, with a possible D match to TRBD1 (5 bases). From germline, CDR1 is SGHRS and CDR2 YFSETQ. Trimming removed 1 base from V and 1 base from J, with 8 bases in between. CDR3 size: 14 residues.

This sequence joins TRBV27 and TRBJ1-1, with a weak D call TRBD1 (5 bases). CDR1 is MNHEY and CDR2 is SMNVEV in the germline V gene (reference sequence). The CDR3 extends over 13 amino acids. V was trimmed by 2 bases and J by 7 bases, leaving 11 bases between them. The CDR3 loop is CASSLRGRGEAFF. CDR3 DNA sequence: TGTGCCAGCAGTTTAAGGGGAAGGGGTGAAGCTTTCTTT.

The chain carries TRBV6-1 and TRBJ1-4; D unresolved. Germline lookup yields CDR1 MNHNS and CDR2 SASEGT. The CDR3 totals 14 residues. Trimming stripped 2 bases from V and 7 bases from J, with 11 bases between. In DNA, the CDR3 is TGTGCCAGCAGTGAATGGGCGCCCATTGAAAAACTGTTTTTT. Protein product: CASSEWAPIEKLFF.

The V call is TRBV7-9, the J call TRBJ2-7; TRBD1 or TRBD2 may be the D gene (6 bases each). This CDR3 comprises 12 residues. Germline loops: CDR1 SEHNR, CDR2 FQNEAQ (reference sequence). V was shortened by 4 bases and J by 7 bases, with 11 bases between the two germline ends. For the CDR3, the DNA is TGTGCCAGCAGCTCCGGGGGCTCGGAGCAGTACTTC. Translated: CASSSGGSEQYF.

V is TRBV7-3 and J is TRBJ2-5; D is perhaps TRBD2 (6 bases). Trimming took 3 bases from V and 4 from J, leaving 15 bases between them. The CDR3 has 15 amino acids. Germline V gene data show CDR1 as SGHTA and CDR2 as FQGTGA. The CDR3 protein is CASSLLPGAGETQYF. In DNA, the CDR3 is TGTGCCAGCAGCTTGCTCCCGGGAGCAGGAGAGACCCAGTACTTC.

This chain links TRBV6-1 with TRBJ1-2, with TRBD1 matching over 8 bases. The junction had 5 bases not matched to a gene; V was cut back by 6 bases and J by 5 bases. The CDR3 is made up of 13 amino acids. In germline, CDR1 is MNHNS, CDR2 SASEGT. This CDR3 reads CASSGQGSYGYTF. CDR3 bases: TGTGCCAGCAGCGGACAGGGCTCGTATGGCTACACCTTC.

In DNA, the CDR3 is TGTGCCAGCAGCTTGGGAACCGATAAAGGGGTTATTTCCTACGAGCAGTACTTC. Residues: CASSLGTDKGVISYEQYF. This rearrangement joins TRBV5-6 to TRBJ2-7; D possibly corresponds to TRBD1 (5 bases). The CDR3 is 18 residues long. Trimming left V 0 bases short and J 1 base short, with 20 bases between. Germline V gene sequence: CDR1 SGHDT, CDR2 YYEEEE.

This clone was detected a few times. This chain links TRBV7-2 with TRBJ1-5; D not resolved. There are 13 residues in the CDR3. Per the germline V gene, CDR1 is SGHTA and CDR2 is FQGNSA. The V and J ends lost 3 bases and 2 bases respectively, with 5 bases between them. The CDR3 spells CASSFTGNQPQHF. CDR3 in DNA: TGTGCCAGCAGCTTTACAGGCAATCAGCCCCAGCATTTT.

This clone was picked up a small number of times. The chain links TRBV5-6 to TRBJ2-1, with D unresolved. V was trimmed by 0 bases and J by 6 bases, leaving 16 bases between them. The CDR3 totals 16 residues. Germline CDR1 is SGHDT and CDR2 is YYEEEE. The CDR3 is CASSLVGQRSTNEQFF. The CDR3 coding sequence is TGTGCCAGCAGCTTGGTAGGGCAGCGAAGCACCAATGAGCAGTTCTTC.

This clone came up once. The V call is TRBV28, the J call TRBJ1-5; D call uncertain. The germline V and J ends were trimmed by 10 bases and 0 bases, with 10 bases remaining between them. The CDR3 extends over 13 amino acids. Germline CDR1 MDHEN, CDR2 SYDVKM. Here the CDR3 reads CATDRISNQPQHF. CDR3 bases: TGTGCCACCGACCGGATTAGCAATCAGCCCCAGCATTTT.